This TCR beta chain was retrieved from a study of cytomegalovirus exposure and HLA in healthy donors. When sampled, the donors appeared nominally healthy, though they likely had unrecorded immune exposures. Germline V gives CDR1 MRHNA, CDR2 SNTAGT. The CDR3 has 15 amino acids. Germline trimming cut 0 bases from V and 4 bases from J; bases unmatched to any gene: 1. PCR amplification relied on 60 Vbeta primers (plus 13 Jbeta primers). The data were produced by immunoSEQ multiplex PCR, yet TCRdb's version contains in-frame clones alone and is incomplete. The table shows 150,000 to 200,000 clones, with around four fifths occurring only once. In the case of this clone: Antigen: not known.

Broader study findings: Compared with the approximately 680-donor mean, an Asian-associated ancestry cluster reportedly had fewer N-insertions, according to a later analysis.

The sequenced sample consisted of PBMCs. The genes are TRBV6-4 and TRBJ2-3; 10 bases align to TRBD2. The TCR sequence derives from a woman under 30 in good health and CMV-seronegative. This CDR3 reads CASSDSSGGSDTQYF. The CDR3 nucleotides read TGTGCCAGCAGTGACTCTAGCGGGGGGTCAGATACGCAGTATTTT.